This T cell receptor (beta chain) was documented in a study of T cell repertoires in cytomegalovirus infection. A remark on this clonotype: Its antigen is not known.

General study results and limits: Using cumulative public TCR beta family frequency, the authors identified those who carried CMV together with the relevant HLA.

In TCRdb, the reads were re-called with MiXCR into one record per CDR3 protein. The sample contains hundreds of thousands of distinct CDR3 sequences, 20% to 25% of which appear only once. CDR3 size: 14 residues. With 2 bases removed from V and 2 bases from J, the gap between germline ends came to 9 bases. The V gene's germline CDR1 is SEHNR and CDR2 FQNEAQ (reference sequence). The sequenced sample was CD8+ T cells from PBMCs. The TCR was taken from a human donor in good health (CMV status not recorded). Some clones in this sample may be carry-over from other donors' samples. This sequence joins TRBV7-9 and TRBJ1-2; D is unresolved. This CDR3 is CASSLLQTNYGYTF. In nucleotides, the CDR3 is TGTGCCAGCAGCTTATTACAGACGAACTATGGCTACACCTTC.